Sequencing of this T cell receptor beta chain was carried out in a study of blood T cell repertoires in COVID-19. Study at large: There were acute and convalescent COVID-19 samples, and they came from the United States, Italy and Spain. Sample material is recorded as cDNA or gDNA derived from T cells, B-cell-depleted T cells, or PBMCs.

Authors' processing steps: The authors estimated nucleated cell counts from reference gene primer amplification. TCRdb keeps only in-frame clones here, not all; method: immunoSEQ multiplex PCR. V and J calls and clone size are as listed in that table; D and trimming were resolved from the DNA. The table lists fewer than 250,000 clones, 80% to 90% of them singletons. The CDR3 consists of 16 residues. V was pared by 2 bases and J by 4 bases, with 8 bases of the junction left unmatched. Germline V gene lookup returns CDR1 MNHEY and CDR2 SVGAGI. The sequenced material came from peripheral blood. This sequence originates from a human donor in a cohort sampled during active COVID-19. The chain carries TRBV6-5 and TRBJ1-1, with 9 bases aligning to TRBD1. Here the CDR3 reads CASSYTIPTGGTEAFF. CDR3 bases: TGTGCCAGCAGTTACACGATCCCGACAGGGGGCACTGAAGCTTTCTTT.